This TCR beta chain was recovered during a study of early T cells in non-severe SARS-CoV-2 infection. For the study at large: It was bulk RNA from unsorted whole blood that was sequenced, and the chains were unpaired.

This clonotype was recorded many times. Germline trimming cut 3 bases from V and 15 bases from J; bases unmatched to any gene: 11. CDR3 size: 14 residues. Germline V CDR1 and CDR2: MGHDK, SYGVNS. In the library, individual cDNA molecules carried attached unique molecular identifiers. TCRdb re-derived calls from the 5' RACE reads in MiXCR, one entry per CDR3 protein. Here the sample spans tens of thousands of distinct CDR3 sequences, roughly 14% being singletons. Specimen: whole blood, collected at baseline. The TCR was taken from an adult who was a healthcare worker with PCR-confirmed SARS-CoV-2 infection or an uninfected control (not recorded which). The chain couples TRBV25-1 to TRBJ2-1; 10 positions agree with TRBD2. The CDR3 protein is CASSDNPELAGLFF. As DNA, the CDR3 is TGTGCCAGCAGTGATAACCCCGAACTAGCGGGACTGTTCTTC.